This T cell receptor beta chain was found in a study of regulatory dendritic cells for organ transplantation. The wider study: Dendritic cell cultures received LPS on day 6. General study results and limits: Naive T cells showed high diversity, memory cells less, memory CD8+ least. Mature dendritic cells appeared to drive more memory CD8+ clonal expansion than regulatory ones. Considerable individual heterogeneity was seen in alloreactive memory CD8+ T cells.

Measured with immunoSEQ multiplex PCR; TCRdb has only the in-frame clones, and not every one. The table lists over 10,000 clones, around three fifths of them singletons, with 1.2% in the top ten. Allogeneic regulatory or mature dendritic cells were co-cultured for more than 4 days with CFSE-labeled sorted T cells at 1:10. V dropped 2 bases and J dropped 3 bases, with 5 bases sitting between them. Germline lookup yields CDR1 MNHEY and CDR2 SMNVEV (reference sequence). The CDR3 is made up of 12 amino acids. Details on this clone: Its specificity is not known.

Specimen: naive CD8+ T cells from blood cultured with dendritic cells. Stated subset: CD45RA+ naive T cells. The rearrangement links TRBV27 to TRBJ2-7; D is undetermined. The source is a human donor in good health. The CDR3 sequence: CASSLTSYEQYF. The CDR3 DNA follows: TGTGCCAGCAGTTTAACCAGCTACGAGCAGTACTTC.